The 31 T cell receptor beta chains listed next were all sequenced from one sample in a study of human T cells and chemical hapten exposure. As the library was built, unique molecular identifiers were attached to individual cDNA molecules. TCRdb reanalysed the reads using MiXCR and keeps one entry per CDR3 protein. The sample lists approximately 2,200 distinct CDR3 sequences, 55% occurring once. The treatment here: therapeutic diphenylcyclopropenone sensitization with weekly scalp DPC. Source: whole blood, taken before DPC sensitization or 2, 6, or about 24 weeks after (not recorded which). Source of these receptors: an adult with alopecia areata. Some clones in this sample may be carry-over from other donors' samples. This table probably holds off-target reads from a library built for another chain.

The chain joins TRBV5-1 to TRBJ2-5, with 8 bases matching TRBD2. The V and J ends lost 2 bases and 3 bases, in that order; junction bases with no gene match: 6. CDR1 and CDR2 (germline): SGHRS, YFSETQ. This CDR3 has 15 amino acids. The CDR3 sequence is CASSFGLASKETQYF. CDR3 sequence (DNA): TGCGCCAGCAGCTTCGGACTAGCTTCGAAAGAGACCCAGTACTTC.

The chain couples TRBV9 to TRBJ2-7; D could derive from TRBD1 or TRBD2 (5 bases each). This CDR3 is 13 amino acids long. V gave up 0 bases and J gave up 1 base, with 5 bases separating them. CDR1 is SGDLS and CDR2 is YYNGEE in the germline V gene. As DNA, the CDR3 is TGTGCCAGCAGCGTAGGGGGGTCCTACGAGCAGTACTTC. It translates to CASSVGGSYEQYF.

The chain joins TRBV11-2 to TRBJ2-1, with D perhaps assigned TRBD1 or TRBD2 (5 bases each). Germline CDR1 reads SGHAT; CDR2 reads FQNNGV. V dropped 6 bases and J dropped 8 bases, with 17 bases sitting between them. The CDR3 has 14 residues. This CDR3 is CASSRDQGLDEQFF. CDR3 in DNA: TGTGCCAGCAGTCGGGACCAGGGATTGGATGAGCAGTTCTTC.

V is TRBV12-3 or TRBV12-4 and J is TRBJ2-7, with D hard to call. CDR3 length: 14 amino acids. V was pared by 6 bases and J by 5 bases, with 17 bases between. CDR3 nucleotide sequence: TGTGCCAGCAGCCCCCGGGTATCGGGCAACGAGCAGTACTTC. Translation gives CASSPRVSGNEQYF.

This chain joins TRBV2 and TRBJ2-1, with a tentative D call TRBD2 (6 bases). The CDR3 has 15 residues. Germline V gene sequence: CDR1 SNHLY, CDR2 FYNNEI. V dropped 2 bases and J dropped 7 bases, with 15 bases sitting between them. Written as DNA, the CDR3 is TGTGCCAGCAGTGAACGGGAGCGGCTCGGAAATGAGCAGTTCTTC. Translating gives CASSERERLGNEQFF.

The rearrangement uses TRBV7-8 and TRBJ2-1; 8 bases agree with TRBD1. This CDR3 is built from 16 residues. V shed 5 bases, J shed 5 bases, and the junction held 11 bases outside the gene matches. Germline V gene lookup returns CDR1 SGHVS and CDR2 FQNEAQ. In DNA, the CDR3 is TGTGCCAGCAGCAAGACAGGGGTCAATCCGAACAATGAGCAGTTCTTC. This encodes CASSKTGVNPNNEQFF. The full variable domain, in which reference TRBV7-8 and TRBJ2-1 provide the parts outside the CDR3, is GAGVSQSPRYKVAKRGQDVALRCDPISGHVSLFWYQQALGQGPEFLTYFQNEAQLDKSGLPSDRFFAERPEGSVSTLKIQRTQQEDSAVYLCASSKTGVNPNNEQFFGPGTRLTVL.

This clonotype was observed a handful of times. This sequence joins TRBV7-6 and TRBJ2-5; 8 bases agree with TRBD2. Trimming at V came to 4 bases and at J to 5 bases, leaving 6 bases not matched to a gene. Germline CDR1 reads SGHVS; CDR2 reads FNYEAQ. This CDR3 has 14 amino acids. The chain's CDR3 is CASSSVSGGETQYF. The CDR3 bases are TGTGCCAGCAGCTCCGTTTCGGGGGGGGAGACCCAGTACTTC.

V usage is TRBV20-1 and J usage is TRBJ2-5; 8 bases map to TRBD2. The V gene end was trimmed by 6 bases and the J gene end by 2 bases; junction bases not matched to a gene: 2. This CDR3 spans 12 amino acids. Germline CDR1 is DFQATT and CDR2 is SNEGSKA (reference sequence). The CDR3 loop is CSALAGQETQYF. CDR3 bases: TGCAGTGCCTTAGCGGGACAAGAGACCCAGTACTTC.

The rearrangement uses TRBV29-1 and TRBJ2-3; 10 nucleotides match TRBD2. The length of the CDR3 is 14 residues. The V gene end was trimmed by 2 bases and the J gene end by 1 base; junction bases not matched to a gene: 0. In germline, CDR1 is SQVTM, CDR2 ANQGSEA. CDR3 amino acids: CSVESGRGTDTQYF. CDR3 DNA sequence: TGCAGCGTTGAAAGCGGGAGGGGCACAGATACGCAGTATTTT.

V and J are TRBV6-6 and TRBJ2-5; D perhaps matches TRBD1 (7 bases). Per germline, CDR1 MNHNY and CDR2 SVGAGI (reference sequence). CDR3 length: 16 amino acids. V was cut by 2 bases and J by 5 bases, with 18 bases left in between. The CDR3 reads CASSYPGRGTGETQYF. DNA of the CDR3: TGTGCCAGCAGTTACCCTGGCAGGGGGACTGGGGAGACCCAGTACTTC.

The chain is built from TRBV11-2 and TRBJ2-7; TRBD2 might be the D (5 bases). Looked up from germline, CDR1 is SGHAT and CDR2 is FQNNGV. CDR3 length: 16 residues. The ends were cut back, 6 bases at V and 5 bases at J, with 23 bases in the middle. The CDR3 protein is CASRTIRFASQDEQYF. The CDR3 DNA reads as TGTGCCAGCAGAACCATTAGGTTCGCTAGCCAGGACGAGCAGTACTTC. The full variable domain, its missing parts supplied by reference TRBV11-2 and TRBJ2-7, is EAGVAQSPRYKIIEKRQSVAFWCNPISGHATLYWYQQILGQGPKLLIQFQNNGVVDDSQLPKDRFSAERLKGVDSTLKIQPAKLEDSAVYLCASRTIRFASQDEQYFGPGTRLTVT.

The chain carries TRBV11-2 and TRBJ2-1; D not certain. The CDR3 runs 14 residues. CDR1 is SGHAT and CDR2 is FQNNGV in the germline V gene. V gave up 0 bases and J gave up 8 bases, with 11 bases separating them. The CDR3 sequence: CASSLDPVVDEQFF. DNA of the CDR3: TGTGCCAGCAGCTTAGATCCTGTGGTCGATGAGCAGTTCTTC.

The chain couples TRBV29-1 to TRBJ2-3, with TRBD1 matching 9 bases. The CDR3 spans 12 residues. CDR1 and CDR2 (germline): SQVTM, ANQGSEA. V was clipped by 7 bases and J by 4 bases; unmatched bases: 3. CDR3: CSADRGSDTQYF. The CDR3, as DNA: TGCAGCGCCGACAGGGGGTCAGATACGCAGTATTTT.

The V gene is TRBV3-1, the J gene TRBJ2-1; D ambiguous. Germline V gene sequence: CDR1 LGHDT, CDR2 YNNKEL (reference sequence). The CDR3 covers 13 residues. V lost 5 bases, J lost 10 bases, and 15 bases lay in between. CDR3 amino acids: CASSADPRGEQFF. The CDR3, as DNA: TGTGCCAGCAGCGCGGACCCCAGAGGAGAGCAGTTCTTC.

This chain uses TRBV29-1 with TRBJ2-1; 9 bases are shared with TRBD2. CDR3 length equals 12 residues. J was trimmed by 9 bases and V by 1 base; bases with no gene match: 1. Germline CDR1 SQVTM, CDR2 ANQGSEA. CDR3 residues: CSVEVAGVEQFF. CDR3 nucleotide sequence: TGCAGCGTTGAAGTAGCGGGAGTTGAGCAGTTCTTC.

The V and J genes are TRBV5-1 and TRBJ2-5; D gene ambiguous. V lost 0 bases and J lost 6, with 3 bases in between. The V gene's germline CDR1 is SGHRS and CDR2 YFSETQ. The CDR3 sequence is 11 residues long. The DNA of the CDR3 is TGCGCCAGCAGCTTGGGGCAGACCCAGTACTTC. It is translated as CASSLGQTQYF.

The rearrangement joins TRBV21-1 to TRBJ2-6; TRBD1, the table's D call, was not compared with the DNA. TRBV21-1 is described as a pseudogene. The CDR3 is made up of 19 amino acids. In DNA, the CDR3 is TGTGCCAGCAGCAAGCTACCGGGACAGTCACTCTCTGGGGCCAACGTCCTGACTTTC. It is translated as CASSKLPGQSLSGANVLTF.

The chain employs TRBV7-2 and TRBJ2-3; no definite D call. The CDR3 is made up of 13 amino acids. CDR1 SGHTA and CDR2 FQGNSA come from the germline V gene. V was trimmed by 5 bases and J by 4 bases, leaving 10 bases between them. The CDR3 DNA reads TGTGCCAGCAGCCGTCTCTGGGCAGATACGCAGTATTTT. Its translation: CASSRLWADTQYF.

This chain uses TRBV29-1 with TRBJ2-1; no definite D call. V was shortened by 3 bases and J by 12 bases, with 15 bases between the two germline ends. Germline V gives CDR1 SQVTM, CDR2 ANQGSEA. CDR3 size: 12 residues. CDR3 protein: CSVESQQSGQFF. The CDR3 DNA reads as TGCAGCGTTGAGAGTCAGCAAAGTGGGCAGTTCTTC.

V gene TRBV29-1 combines with J gene TRBJ2-5; the D is unclear. CDR1 is SQVTM and CDR2 is ANQGSEA in the germline V gene. The CDR3 contains 10 residues. V gave up 5 bases and J gave up 5 bases, with 6 bases separating them. CDR3: CSVRIETQYF. CDR3 DNA: TGCAGCGTTCGGATTGAGACCCAGTACTTC.

This clonotype showed up just a few times. The gene calls are TRBV20-1 and TRBJ2-7, with D hard to call. The V end was cut by 2 bases, the J end by 0 bases, with 5 bases between. The CDR3 totals 12 residues. CDR1 is DFQATT, CDR2 SNEGSKA, per germline (reference sequence). The CDR3 DNA follows: TGCAGTGCTAGACAGGTCTCCTACGAGCAGTACTTC. Its translation is CSARQVSYEQYF.

A few counts support this clonotype. The chain recombines TRBV7-3 with TRBJ2-7, with D uncertain. The CDR3 spans 14 residues. Germline V gives CDR1 SGHTA, CDR2 FQGTGA. V was trimmed by 0 bases and J by 0 bases, leaving 6 bases between them. In DNA form, the CDR3 reads TGTGCCAGCAGCTTAACAGCGCTCTCCTACGAGCAGTACTTC. Amino acid sequence: CASSLTALSYEQYF.

The CDR3: CASSLLSWGTDTQYF. The CDR3 nucleotides read TGTGCCAGCAGCTTGCTGTCCTGGGGCACAGATACGCAGTATTTT. The chain uses TRBV5-4 and TRBJ2-3, with D uncertain. This CDR3 comprises 15 residues. Germline CDR1 is SGHNT and CDR2 is YYREEE (reference sequence). Trimming pared 1 base from V and 1 base from J, leaving 10 bases between.

The chain recombines TRBV2 with TRBJ2-3; the D is unclear. CDR1 and CDR2 (germline): SNHLY, FYNNEI. The CDR3 has 14 amino acids. With 1 base removed from V and 3 bases from J, the gap between germline ends came to 8 bases. The CDR3 nucleotides read TGTGCCAGCAGTGAAGATTACCAGACAGATACGCAGTATTTT. This sequence encodes CASSEDYQTDTQYF.

This chain joins TRBV19 and TRBJ2-1; tentatively, D is TRBD2 (5 bases). This CDR3 is built from 17 residues. Germline V CDR1 and CDR2: LNHDA, SQIVND (reference sequence). V was shortened by 5 bases and J by 9 bases, with 26 bases between the two germline ends. The CDR3 sequence is CASSPPIWRNPGGEQFF. CDR3 bases: TGTGCCAGTAGTCCGCCCATCTGGCGGAACCCCGGAGGTGAGCAGTTCTTC.

This sequence joins TRBV20-1 and TRBJ2-1; D is undetermined. CDR3 size: 10 residues. From germline, CDR1 is DFQATT and CDR2 SNEGSKA (reference sequence). V was shortened by 3 bases and J by 7 bases, with 4 bases between the two germline ends. Here the CDR3 DNA reads TGCAGTGCTAGGGAAAATGAGCAGTTCTTC. This codes for CSARENEQFF.

This clonotype was observed a handful of times. The chain recombines TRBV12-3 or TRBV12-4 with TRBJ1-6, with D tentatively TRBD1 (6 bases). V dropped 2 bases and J dropped 6 bases, with 8 bases sitting between them. This CDR3 spans 14 amino acids. CDR3 coding DNA: TGTGCCAGCAGTTTAACAGGGATTAATTCACCCCTCCACTTT. Its protein product is CASSLTGINSPLHF.

This clonotype has a handful of counts. The chain employs TRBV11-2 and TRBJ1-1, with TRBD1 as a possible D gene (5 bases). This CDR3 comprises 17 residues. The V gene lost 2 bases and the J gene lost 3 bases, with 19 bases spanning the gap. Germline V gene sequence: CDR1 SGHAT, CDR2 FQNNGV. The CDR3 reads CASSLPPGLSSDTEAFF. The CDR3 DNA follows: TGTGCCAGCAGCTTACCGCCGGGACTGTCGTCAGACACTGAAGCTTTCTTT.

The chain employs TRBV12-3 or TRBV12-4 and TRBJ2-2; 7 nucleotides line up with TRBD1. This CDR3 is 14 amino acids long. Unmatched junction bases numbered 4, after V lost 2 bases and J lost 7 bases. CDR3 region: CASSLKGAGGELFF. CDR3 nucleotide sequence: TGTGCCAGCAGTTTAAAGGGGGCAGGCGGGGAGCTGTTTTTT.

Only a few counts were recorded for this clonotype. V usage is TRBV3-1 and J usage is TRBJ2-7; 8 nucleotides align to TRBD1. Unmatched junction bases numbered 6, after V lost 3 bases and J lost 2 bases. The CDR3 is made up of 15 amino acids. Germline-derived CDR1 and CDR2 are LGHDT and YNNKEL (reference sequence). DNA of the CDR3: TGTGCCAGCAGCCAGGGACAGGAGCGCACCTACGAGCAGTACTTC. Its translation is CASSQGQERTYEQYF.

This chain links TRBV7-8 with TRBJ2-5, with TRBD1 identical over 7 bases. The CDR3 loop spans 14 amino acids. The V gene end was trimmed by 4 bases and the J gene end by 4 bases; junction bases not matched to a gene: 6. CDR1 is SGHVS, CDR2 FQNEAQ, per germline. The CDR3 bases are TGTGCCAGCAGCTCGGACAGGCTGGGAGAGACCCAGTACTTC. Translated: CASSSDRLGETQYF.